The next 2 T cell receptor beta chains were all read from a single sample in a study of blood T cell repertoires in COVID-19. Measured with immunoSEQ multiplex PCR; TCRdb has only the in-frame clones, and not every one. The sample yields approximately 300,000 clones, around 89% seen once. The material sequenced was peripheral blood. Source of these receptors: a woman in her 40s with COVID-19, enrolled during active disease.

V is TRBV7-2 and J is TRBJ1-2; D is unclear. V was trimmed by 4 bases and J by 7 bases, leaving 16 bases between them. The CDR3 length is 14 residues. The germline CDR1 and CDR2 sequences are SGHTA and FQGNSA. For the CDR3, the DNA is TGTGCCAGCAGCTCCCGATGGGAGGAGCTTGGCTACACCTTC. Encoded protein: CASSSRWEELGYTF. The full variable domain, in which reference TRBV7-2 and TRBJ1-2 provide the parts outside the CDR3, is GAGVSQSPSNKVTEKGKDVELRCDPISGHTALYWYRQSLGQGLEFLIYFQGNSAPDKSGLPSDRFSAERTGGSVSTLTIQRTQQEDSAVYLCASSSRWEELGYTFGSGTRLTVV.

The chain couples TRBV14 to TRBJ1-4; 7 bases are shared with TRBD1. CDR1 SGHDN and CDR2 FVKESK come from the germline V gene. The CDR3 length is 15 residues. The trim removed 1 base at V and 5 bases at J, leaving 4 bases unmatched. The CDR3 nucleotides read TGTGCCAGCAGCCAAGCCGGGACAGAGAATGAAAAACTGTTTTTT. Its protein is CASSQAGTENEKLFF.